The clone carrying this T cell receptor (beta chain) was detected once. No antigen is known for it. The same CDR3 also results from other DNA sequences found in this sample. The data are from a study of shared clonotypes between healthy human individuals. Germline V gives CDR1 MDHEN, CDR2 SYDVKM. J lost 4 bases, V lost 6 bases, and 3 bases had no gene match. The CDR3 length is 14 residues. Study-wide points: A reduction in generation probabilities was seen for non-shared clonotypes relative to those shared by all four donors.

Profiled with immunoSEQ multiplex PCR; TCRdb holds only in-frame clones, not every one. This table holds about 600,000 clones, around 97% found once. This TCR derives from a woman aged 30 to 39 in good health. The material sequenced was naive CD4+ T cells sorted from blood. Subset given: CD45RA+ positively selected. V usage is TRBV28 and J usage is TRBJ2-7, with TRBD2 matching 13 bases. CDR3 sequence (DNA): TGTGCCAGCAGACCGGGACTAGCGGGATACGAGCAGTACTTC. Protein product: CASRPGLAGYEQYF.